A single sample is the source of the 11 T cell receptor beta chains below, sequenced in a study of blood T cell repertoires in COVID-19. Method: immunoSEQ multiplex PCR; TCRdb's copy keeps in-frame clones and lacks some. Of around 130,000 clones in the sample, about 86% were seen once. The sequencing sample was made of PBMCs or T cells enriched from blood (not recorded which). These receptors were taken from a man aged 35-49 years with acute COVID-19.

The gene calls are TRBV7-3 and TRBJ2-1; D is uncertain. Trimming stripped 5 bases from V and 8 bases from J, with 10 bases between. Germline V lookup: CDR1 SGHTA, CDR2 FQGTGA. The length of the CDR3 is 12 residues. CDR3 bases: TGTGCCAGCAGCCTTCTAGGAGATGAGCAGTTCTTC. Its protein is CASSLLGDEQFF.

This chain uses TRBV28 with TRBJ1-1; D gene unclear. Germline lookup yields CDR1 MDHEN and CDR2 SYDVKM. V lost 3 bases and J lost 6, with 11 bases in between. This CDR3 is built from 13 residues. CDR3 nucleotide sequence: TGTGCCAGCAGTTTCGGGGAGAATGCTGAAGCTTTCTTT. Its translation is CASSFGENAEAFF.

The CDR3 coding sequence is TGTGCCAGCAGTGGCGGTTCCGGGGAGACCCAGTACTTC. This translates into CASSGGSGETQYF. The chain has TRBV2 and TRBJ2-5; D call uncertain. The CDR3 extends over 13 amino acids. Trimming stripped 4 bases from V and 5 bases from J, with 11 bases between. The V gene's germline CDR1 is SNHLY and CDR2 FYNNEI.

This clone was counted between two and nine times. The chain combines TRBV19 with TRBJ1-1; D remains unclear. CDR1 and CDR2 from the germline V gene are LNHDA and SQIVND (reference sequence). The length of the CDR3 is 14 residues. Trimming removed 7 bases at V and 1 base at J, with 13 bases between. The CDR3 sequence: CASTTYGPNTEAFF. The CDR3 DNA reads TGTGCCAGTACCACATATGGCCCGAACACTGAAGCTTTCTTT.

The count of this clone is one. The gene calls are TRBV7-9 and TRBJ2-3, with D uncertain. The CDR3 is made up of 12 amino acids. V lost 5 bases and J 0 bases, leaving 3 bases between the germline ends. Germline V gives CDR1 SEHNR, CDR2 FQNEAQ (reference sequence). Written as DNA, the CDR3 is TGTGCCAGCAGCCTTAGCACAGATACGCAGTATTTT. This gives the protein CASSLSTDTQYF.

V is TRBV12-5 and J is TRBJ2-5, with D possibly matching TRBD1 (6 bases). The CDR3 extends over 13 amino acids. CDR1 is LGHNT, CDR2 FRNRAP, per germline. V was shortened by 2 bases and J by 4 bases, with 8 bases between the two germline ends. In DNA, the CDR3 is TGTGCTAGTGGTTTGCGAGGGGGAGAGACCCAGTACTTC. Its translation: CASGLRGGETQYF. The entire variable domain, with the rest obtained from reference TRBV12-5 and TRBJ2-5, is as follows: DARVTQTPRHKVTEMGQEVTMRCQPILGHNTVFWYRQTMMQGLELLAYFRNRAPLDDSGMPKDRFSAEMPDATLATLKIQPSEPRDSAVYFCASGLRGGETQYFGPGTRLLVL.

V is TRBV6-6 and J is TRBJ2-7; TRBD1 aligns across 9 bases. Trimming cost V 6 bases and J 3 bases; bases outside gene matches: 6. The CDR3 has 14 residues. Germline CDR1 MNHNY, CDR2 SVGAGI (reference sequence). Here the CDR3 reads CASRPTGGFYEQYF. The CDR3 DNA reads as TGTGCCAGCAGGCCGACAGGGGGATTCTACGAGCAGTACTTC.

This clone occurred a few times. The chain links TRBV3-1 (or the pseudogene TRBV3-2) to TRBJ1-5; D gene unclear. Germline CDR1 reads LGHDT; CDR2 reads YNNKEL (reference sequence). Trimming stripped 3 bases from V and 4 bases from J, with 13 bases between. The length of the CDR3 is 15 residues. The CDR3 is CASSQSNRNNQPQHF. Written as DNA, the CDR3 is TGTGCCAGCAGCCAGTCGAACAGAAATAATCAGCCCCAGCATTTT.

As DNA, the CDR3 is TGTGCCAGCAGCGCCTGGACAGGGGGTCGGGAGACCCAGTACTTC. Translating gives CASSAWTGGRETQYF. V usage is TRBV7-9 and J usage is TRBJ2-5; 10 bases align to TRBD1. The germline CDR1 and CDR2 sequences are SEHNR and FQNEAQ (reference sequence). The CDR3 has 15 residues. V trimming: 5 bases; J trimming: 5 bases; junction bases outside the gene matches: 8.

The chain has TRBV20-1 and TRBJ2-3; 9 bases are shared with TRBD2. The CDR3 sequence is 16 residues long. Trimming removed 3 bases from V and 0 bases from J; junction bases left unmatched: 7. The germline V gene encodes CDR1 DFQATT and CDR2 SNEGSKA (reference sequence). CDR3 nucleotides: TGCAGTGCTAGTACGGCGACTAGCGGAAGCACAGATACGCAGTATTTT. It codes for CSASTATSGSTDTQYF.

This clone was picked up many times. This chain links TRBV27 with TRBJ2-7; 9 bases line up with TRBD2. Trimming took 10 bases from V and 4 from J; bases not matched to a gene: 14. CDR3 length equals 15 residues. Germline V gives CDR1 MNHEY, CDR2 SMNVEV (reference sequence). The CDR3 DNA reads as TGTGCCACCGCACGGCGGGGGGGGGATCAATACGAGCAGTACTTC. Translated: CATARRGGDQYEQYF.